One sample yielded the 18 T cell receptor beta chains listed below, sequenced in a study of blood T cell repertoires in COVID-19. Generated by immunoSEQ multiplex PCR, the TCRdb table keeps only in-frame clones and is missing some. The data hold hundreds of thousands of clones, with 85% to 90% observed a single time. Input material: PBMCs or T cells enriched from blood (not recorded which). Receptors originate from a woman aged 55 to 70 in a cohort exposed to, infected with or recovered from COVID-19 (not recorded which).

This chain connects TRBV7-9 to TRBJ1-6; 7 bases map to TRBD1. The V and J ends lost 6 bases and 5 bases, in that order; junction bases with no gene match: 4. This CDR3 contains 14 residues. The germline V gene has CDR1 SEHNR and CDR2 FQNEAQ (reference sequence). The CDR3 here is CASRLTGNNSPLHF. CDR3 DNA: TGTGCCAGCAGACTGACAGGGAATAATTCACCCCTCCACTTT. Full variable domain (outside the CDR3, taken from reference TRBV7-9 and TRBJ1-6): DTGVSQNPRHKITKRGQNVTFRCDPISEHNRLYWYRQTLGQGPEFLTYFQNEAQLEKSRLLSDRFSAERPKGSFSTLEIQRTEQGDSAMYLCASRLTGNNSPLHFGNGTRLTVT.

The chain carries TRBV18 and TRBJ1-1, with D tentatively TRBD1 (6 bases). V lost 3 bases, J lost 7 bases, and 15 bases lay in between. Per germline, CDR1 KGHSH and CDR2 LQKENI. The CDR3 is 14 amino acids. This CDR3 is CASSPTGSLGEAFF. The CDR3 nucleotides read TGTGCCAGCTCACCTACAGGGAGTTTGGGTGAAGCTTTCTTT.

The rearrangement uses TRBV21-1 and TRBJ2-4; no DNA check was done on the table's D call, TRBD1. TRBV21-1 is termed a pseudogene. The CDR3 runs to 12 residues. The CDR3 sequence: CASKVTENIQYF. Here the CDR3 DNA reads TGTGCCAGCAAGGTAACAGAGAACATTCAGTACTTC.

This clone occurred once. The chain recombines TRBV29-1 with TRBJ1-3; D remains ambiguous. CDR1 SQVTM and CDR2 ANQGSEA come from the germline V gene. The CDR3 is 14 residues long. The germline V and J ends were trimmed by 4 bases and 4 bases, with 14 bases remaining between them. CDR3 sequence reads: CSVVMDGRGNTIYF. The CDR3 DNA follows: TGCAGCGTTGTAATGGATGGCAGGGGAAACACCATATATTTT.

This clone was seen just once. V is TRBV7-8 and J is TRBJ2-3; TRBD1 matches 9 bases. Trimming took 5 bases from V and 7 from J; bases not matched to a gene: 19. Germline V lookup: CDR1 SGHVS, CDR2 FQNEAQ. The CDR3 totals 18 residues. Here the CDR3 reads CASSLRQGGSPPLNTQYF. CDR3 DNA sequence: TGTGCCAGCAGCCTCCGACAGGGGGGATCGCCGCCTCTCAATACGCAGTATTTT.

The chain uses TRBV5-1 and TRBJ1-1, with 11 positions matching TRBD1. Germline CDR1 is SGHRS and CDR2 is YFSETQ. V was pared by 5 bases and J by 4 bases, with 16 bases of the junction left unmatched. There are 18 residues in the CDR3. The CDR3, as DNA: TGCGCCAGCAGACTCGGCCCCTTGGGGACAGGGGGATCCACTGAAGCTTTCTTT. Translating it yields CASRLGPLGTGGSTEAFF.

This clone was recorded only once. Compared with germline, one end of the junction differs, possibly owing to a read error. This chain joins TRBV11-3 and TRBJ2-1; weak D call: TRBD1 (6 bases). Germline loops: CDR1 SGHNT, CDR2 YENEEA. The CDR3 extends over 13 amino acids. CDR3 sequence: CASSRHTGSEEFF. The CDR3 DNA reads TGTGCCAGCAGCCGACACACAGGGTCTGAGGAGTTCTTC.

The chain combines TRBV4-1 with TRBJ2-5; tentative D call: TRBD2 (6 bases). The germline V gene encodes CDR1 MGHRA and CDR2 YSYEKL. V shed 0 bases and J shed 5 bases, with 10 bases lying between them. The CDR3 runs to 14 residues. CDR3 in amino acids: CASSQDRRGETQYF. Written as DNA, the CDR3 is TGCGCCAGCAGCCAAGATAGGCGGGGTGAGACCCAGTACTTC.

The chain joins TRBV25-1 to TRBJ2-2, with 10 bases that match TRBD1. There are 15 residues in the CDR3. V gave up 4 bases and J gave up 2 bases; unmatched junction bases: 1. CDR1 MGHDK and CDR2 SYGVNS come from the germline V gene. The CDR3 is CASSGTGGNTGELFF. CDR3 sequence (DNA): TGTGCCAGCAGTGGGACAGGGGGAAACACCGGGGAGCTGTTTTTT.

This sequence joins TRBV3-1 (or the pseudogene TRBV3-2) and TRBJ1-6; 11 bases line up with TRBD1. With 5 bases clipped from V and 10 bases from J, the junction kept 10 bases outside the gene matches. The CDR3 runs to 16 residues. The V gene's germline CDR1 is LGHDT and CDR2 YNNKEL (reference sequence). CDR3 amino acids: CASSAIGQGARSPLHF. Here the CDR3 DNA reads TGTGCCAGCAGCGCCATAGGACAGGGGGCCAGGTCACCCCTCCACTTT.

This sequence joins TRBV28 and TRBJ2-1; 8 bases fit TRBD2. Unmatched junction bases numbered 4, after V lost 3 bases and J lost 12 bases. The CDR3 totals 12 residues. CDR1 and CDR2 (germline): MDHEN, SYDVKM. CDR3 coding DNA: TGTGCCAGCAGTTTGGGGACTAGGGGGCAGTTCTTC. This translates into CASSLGTRGQFF.

The rearrangement links TRBV19 to TRBJ2-3; D gene unclear. The germline gives CDR1 LNHDA, CDR2 SQIVND (reference sequence). The V gene lost 3 bases and the J gene lost 4 bases, with 8 bases spanning the gap. The CDR3 runs 13 residues. The CDR3 sequence: CASSIHTADTQYF. The CDR3 region has the DNA TGTGCCAGTAGTATTCACACAGCAGATACGCAGTATTTT.

This chain joins TRBV2 and TRBJ2-7; 9 bases match TRBD2. Germline V CDR1 and CDR2: SNHLY, FYNNEI. This CDR3 has 15 amino acids. The ends lost 2 bases at V and 6 bases at J; junction bases unmatched: 8. The CDR3 DNA sequence: TGTGCCAGCAGTGAACAACTAGCGGGTCCGGGCGAGCAGTACTTC. This sequence encodes CASSEQLAGPGEQYF. The whole variable domain, filled in from reference TRBV2 and TRBJ2-7, reads EPEVTQTPSHQVTQMGQEVILRCVPISNHLYFYWYRQILGQKVEFLVSFYNNEISEKSEIFDDQFSVERPDGSNFTLKIRSTKLEDSAMYFCASSEQLAGPGEQYFGPGTRLTVT.

The rearrangement links TRBV5-1 to TRBJ2-3; 7 bases agree with TRBD1. There are 15 residues in the CDR3. Germline CDR1 is SGHRS and CDR2 is YFSETQ. Trimming removed 3 bases from V and 6 bases from J; junction bases left unmatched: 10. The CDR3 bases are TGCGCCAGCAGCTCCTTGGCTACAGGGGAGGATACGCAGTATTTT. This encodes CASSSLATGEDTQYF.

V usage is TRBV30 and J usage is TRBJ2-5, with TRBD2 matching over 8 bases. The ends lost 8 bases at V and 4 bases at J; junction bases unmatched: 9. Germline-derived CDR1 and CDR2 are GTSNPN and SVGIG (reference sequence). There are 13 residues in the CDR3. CDR3 sequence reads: CARGTGGLETQYF. The CDR3 bases are TGTGCCCGGGGGACGGGAGGGTTAGAGACCCAGTACTTC.

CDR3: CASSIVGGQGADGYTF. CDR3 coding DNA: TGTGCCAGTAGTATAGTTGGTGGACAGGGCGCGGATGGCTACACCTTC. The chain combines TRBV19 with TRBJ1-2, with 8 bases lining up with TRBD1. Germline values: CDR1 LNHDA, CDR2 SQIVND (reference sequence). Losses at the gene ends were 1 base for V and 6 bases for J; bases not matched to a gene: 10. This CDR3 spans 16 amino acids.

The chain links TRBV6-4 to TRBJ2-1; possibly TRBD1 for D (6 bases). V shed 8 bases and J shed 0 bases, with 11 bases lying between them. The CDR3 loop spans 14 amino acids. CDR1 and CDR2 from the germline V gene are MRHNA and SNTAGT. The CDR3, as DNA: TGTGCCAGCTCGGCGGACAGCTCCTACAATGAGCAGTTCTTC. Its protein product is CASSADSSYNEQFF.

This chain uses TRBV3-1 (or the pseudogene TRBV3-2) with TRBJ2-1; perhaps TRBD1 as D (6 bases). The CDR3 length is 13 residues. Germline values: CDR1 LGHDT, CDR2 YNNKEL (reference sequence). Trimming removed 1 base at V and 9 bases at J, with 10 bases between. The CDR3 protein is CASSQAGAGEQFF. The CDR3 region has the DNA TGTGCCAGCAGCCAAGCAGGGGCGGGTGAGCAGTTCTTC.